This TCR beta chain was recorded in a study of T cell responses to AZD1222 COVID-19 vaccine. Profiling relied on immunoSEQ multiplex PCR, and the TCRdb table lists in-frame clones only, not all of them. The data hold 90,000 to 150,000 clones, with approximately 90% observed a single time. About this clone: Its antigen remains unidentified.

From germline, CDR1 is MNHNY and CDR2 SVGAGI (reference sequence). The CDR3 spans 12 residues. Trimming pared 10 bases from V and 2 bases from J, leaving 12 bases between. General observations from the study: The CD4 TCRs associated with vaccination extended across spike and predominated at 160-218 and 743-854. Within unmutated variant regions lay the reported targets of nearly half of spike-specific TCRs. Repertoire sampling occurred only after the peak T cell response. The donor group comprised mostly white British people and more females; the analysis possibly underestimated clonal diversity.

The chain joins TRBV6-6 to TRBJ2-7; D possibly corresponds to TRBD1 (6 bases). The sequence was collected from an adult who received the AZD1222 COVID-19 vaccine. This sample comprised peripheral blood, obtained 28 days after the second AZD1222 dose. The CDR3 nucleotides read TGTGCCACCGGGGACAATACCTACGAGCAGTACTTC. Protein sequence: CATGDNTYEQYF.